The 17 T cell receptor beta chains below come from one sample, sequenced in a study of radiation and T cells in renal cell carcinoma. Sequenced by immunoSEQ multiplex PCR; TCRdb stores in-frame clones only, minus some. The sample holds 130,000 or so clones, roughly 80% seen once. Described time point: baseline pretreatment blood. Treatment defined: 15 Gy SBRT to primary tumor, nephrectomy 4 weeks later. The specimen comprised blood, sampled from a patient whose treatment included radiotherapy and nephrectomy. The origin of the receptors is a woman between 50 and 59 years old with renal cell carcinoma.

The gene calls are TRBV2 and TRBJ1-4; D remains ambiguous. V lost 6 bases and J 0 bases, leaving 8 bases between the germline ends. Germline V lookup: CDR1 SNHLY, CDR2 FYNNEI. The CDR3 runs 14 residues. This chain's CDR3 is CASRPGSTNEKLFF. CDR3 nucleotide sequence: TGTGCCAGCAGGCCGGGTTCAACTAATGAAAAACTGTTTTTT.

The gene calls are TRBV28 and TRBJ2-3; 7 bases are a match to TRBD1. Germline V lookup: CDR1 MDHEN, CDR2 SYDVKM. The CDR3 contains 17 residues. V gave up 6 bases and J gave up 0 bases; unmatched junction bases: 12. The CDR3 DNA reads as TGTGCCAGCAGCACAAACCGACAGGGTTGGAGCACAGATACGCAGTATTTT. Translated: CASSTNRQGWSTDTQYF.

The chain is built from TRBV6-6 and TRBJ1-1; the D is unclear. This CDR3 is built from 12 residues. Trimming took 6 bases from V and 5 from J, leaving 10 bases between them. CDR1 MNHNY and CDR2 SVGAGI come from the germline V gene (reference sequence). The CDR3 loop is CASRRSGTEAFF. In DNA form, the CDR3 reads TGTGCCAGCAGAAGGAGTGGGACTGAAGCTTTCTTT.

V usage is TRBV11-2 and J usage is TRBJ1-4; D is unclear. The V end lost 0 bases, the J end lost 7 bases, and 6 bases lay between the germline ends. The CDR3 totals 13 residues. Germline CDR1 and CDR2: SGHAT and FQNNGV. The CDR3 DNA sequence: TGTGCCAGCAGCTTAGAACGAAGTGAAAAACTGTTTTTT. It encodes CASSLERSEKLFF.

The chain links TRBV4-1 to TRBJ1-1; D may be TRBD1 (6 bases). There are 13 residues in the CDR3. V dropped 4 bases and J dropped 7 bases, with 13 bases sitting between them. The V gene's germline CDR1 is MGHRA and CDR2 YSYEKL. In nucleotides, the CDR3 is TGCGCCAGCAGCCCGGTGGACAGAATTGAAGCTTTCTTT. Its protein is CASSPVDRIEAFF.

The chain uses TRBV2 and TRBJ2-2; a weak D match, TRBD1 (5 bases). The ends were cut back, 8 bases at V and 5 bases at J, with 15 bases in the middle. The CDR3 has 14 amino acids. CDR1 and CDR2 (germline): SNHLY, FYNNEI. The CDR3 sequence is CASGRQGGTGELFF. CDR3 nucleotide sequence: TGTGCCAGCGGGCGGCAGGGTGGGACCGGGGAGCTGTTTTTT.

The chain combines TRBV14 with TRBJ1-2; TRBD1 matches at 9 bases. The CDR3 runs 16 residues. Germline lookup yields CDR1 SGHDN and CDR2 FVKESK. The trim removed 3 bases at V and 6 bases at J, leaving 11 bases unmatched. The CDR3: CASSHSRDRERDGYTF. The CDR3 nucleotides are TGTGCCAGCAGCCATTCCCGGGACAGGGAGAGGGATGGCTACACCTTC.

The chain is built from TRBV9 and TRBJ1-2; 7 bases are a match to TRBD1. The CDR3 is 14 amino acids. The germline V gene has CDR1 SGDLS and CDR2 YYNGEE. The V segment lost 4 bases and the J segment 8 bases; nucleotides outside the gene matches: 11. The CDR3 here is CASSPQTGQLGYTF. The CDR3 DNA sequence: TGTGCCAGCAGCCCTCAGACAGGGCAATTGGGCTACACCTTC.

The chain employs TRBV9 and TRBJ2-1; TRBD2 aligns across 10 bases. V dropped 8 bases and J dropped 6; count of bases not matched to a gene: 5. There are 13 residues in the CDR3. CDR1 SGDLS and CDR2 YYNGEE come from the germline V gene. CDR3 region: CASGLAGANEQFF. The CDR3 bases are TGTGCCAGTGGTCTAGCGGGAGCCAATGAGCAGTTCTTC.

The J gene is TRBJ1-2, the V gene TRBV27, with TRBD1 matching over 7 bases. The trim removed 6 bases at V and 5 bases at J, leaving 6 bases unmatched. Germline assignment: CDR1 MNHEY and CDR2 SMNVEV (reference sequence). The CDR3 sequence is 13 residues long. CDR3 protein: CASRQTGLYGYTF. The CDR3 nucleotides read TGTGCCAGCAGACAGACAGGGTTGTATGGCTACACCTTC.

The CDR3 reads CASSPRSWKQYF. The CDR3 nucleotides read TGTGCCAGCAGCCCGCGGTCGTGGAAGCAGTACTTC. The V gene is TRBV28, the J gene TRBJ2-7; unclear D gene. Germline V lookup: CDR1 MDHEN, CDR2 SYDVKM. The CDR3 contains 12 residues. The V end was cut by 6 bases, the J end by 8 bases, with 14 bases between.

The sample holds a few counts of this clone. This sequence joins TRBV6-5 and TRBJ2-7, with 9 bases lining up with TRBD2. The germline V gene has CDR1 MNHEY and CDR2 SVGAGI. J gave up 6 bases and V 6 bases, and 9 bases lay outside the gene matches. The CDR3 has 14 amino acids. The CDR3 loop reads CASRERGALGEQYF. The DNA of the CDR3 is TGTGCCAGCAGGGAGCGGGGGGCACTGGGCGAGCAGTACTTC.

The chain recombines TRBV28 with TRBJ1-4, with a possible D match to TRBD1 (6 bases). The CDR3 totals 12 residues. CDR1 is MDHEN, CDR2 SYDVKM, per germline. The ends were cut back, 4 bases at V and 8 bases at J, with 8 bases in the middle. In nucleotides, the CDR3 is TGTGCCAGCAGTTCAGGACAGGAAAAACTGTTTTTT. This encodes CASSSGQEKLFF.

The chain recombines TRBV7-2 with TRBJ2-7, with 11 nucleotides matching TRBD1. Germline CDR1 and CDR2: SGHTA and FQGNSA. The CDR3 is 15 amino acids. With V trimmed by 4 bases and J by 2 bases, 4 bases remained unmatched. CDR3 residues: CASSSGQGVPYEQYF. DNA of the CDR3: TGTGCCAGCAGCTCGGGACAGGGGGTACCCTACGAGCAGTACTTC.

A note on this clone: Different DNA sequences within this sample yield the same CDR3. This chain links TRBV5-1 with TRBJ1-1; D gene unclear. The germline V gene encodes CDR1 SGHRS and CDR2 YFSETQ. The germline V and J ends were trimmed by 0 bases and 0 bases, with 9 bases remaining between them. This CDR3 contains 15 residues. This CDR3 reads CASSLVPGMNTEAFF. CDR3 bases: TGCGCCAGCAGCTTGGTACCTGGGATGAACACTGAAGCTTTCTTT. The full variable domain, rest sourced from reference TRBV5-1 and TRBJ1-1, is KAGVTQTPRYLIKTRGQQVTLSCSPISGHRSVSWYQQTPGQGLQFLFEYFSETQRNKGNFPGRFSGRQFSNSRSEMNVSTLELGDSALYLCASSLVPGMNTEAFFGQGTRLTVV.

This rearrangement joins TRBV30 to TRBJ2-7; TRBD2 matches at 15 bases. The V segment lost 5 bases and the J segment 5 bases; nucleotides outside the gene matches: 4. Germline loops: CDR1 GTSNPN, CDR2 SVGIG (reference sequence). CDR3 length: 14 amino acids. The CDR3 DNA follows: TGTGCCTGGTCCGGGACTAGCGGGGGGCACGAGCAGTACTTC. This sequence encodes CAWSGTSGGHEQYF.

This chain links TRBV7-9 with TRBJ2-3, with 14 bases lining up with TRBD2. Germline CDR1 and CDR2: SEHNR and FQNEAQ (reference sequence). The CDR3 runs 16 residues. The V segment lost 5 bases and the J segment 6 bases; nucleotides outside the gene matches: 7. For the CDR3, the DNA is TGTGCCAGCAGCCGTCGGGGACTAGCGGGAGCCGATACGCAGTATTTT. This codes for CASSRRGLAGADTQYF. The full variable domain, rest sourced from reference TRBV7-9 and TRBJ2-3, is DTGVSQNPRHKITKRGQNVTFRCDPISEHNRLYWYRQTLGQGPEFLTYFQNEAQLEKSRLLSDRFSAERPKGSFSTLEIQRTEQGDSAMYLCASSRRGLAGADTQYFGPGTRLTVL.